Listed below are T cell receptor beta chains from one sample, sequenced in a study of lymphopenia after photon versus proton radiotherapy. Method: immunoSEQ multiplex PCR; TCRdb's copy keeps in-frame clones and lacks some. Of roughly 150,000 clones in the sample, 70% to 90% are singletons; the top ten hold about 4.3%. Specimen: peripheral blood, collected from a patient treated with photon-based radiotherapy. All receptors come from a man aged 45-65 years with gastric cancer. Each CDR3 is given with its conserved first and last residue. The D gene is left open where the match is weak. Rows give clone size only sometimes, using once, few, many, or a class for an expanded clone.

v_gene	d_gene	j_gene	abundance	CDR3nt	CDR3aa
TRBV7-9	-	TRBJ1-3	few	TGTGCCAGCAGCCCAGGGAACTCTGGAAACACCATATATTTT	CASSPGNSGNTIYF
TRBV9	TRBD2	TRBJ2-1	-	TGTGCCAGCAGCGGAGCGGGAGGGCCATACCATGAGCAGTTCTTC	CASSGAGGPYHEQFF
TRBV11-2	TRBD2	TRBJ2-3	-	TGTGCCAGCAGCTCCTCGGGACTAGTAATAGATACGCAGTATTTT	CASSSSGLVIDTQYF
TRBV11-2	-	TRBJ2-7	-	TGTGCCAGCAGCTTAAGAGGGGGCGGGCTAGCGGCTTCCTACGAGCAGTACTTC	CASSLRGGGLAASYEQYF
TRBV6-4	TRBD2	TRBJ2-7	-	TGTGCCAGCAGGAGGGGACTAGCGGGAGCAAAGGGAAACGAGCAGTACTTC	CASRRGLAGAKGNEQYF
TRBV5-8	-	TRBJ2-1	-	TGTGCCAGCAGCTCGGGAAACAGGGTTTCCTACAATGAGCAGTTCTTC	CASSSGNRVSYNEQFF
TRBV7-9	-	TRBJ1-2	-	TGTGCCAGCAGCTTAGGCGCCGGTAACTATGGCTACACCTTC	CASSLGAGNYGYTF
TRBV30	-	TRBJ2-2	-	TGTGCCTGGAGTGTAGGCGGGGAGCTGTTTTTT	CAWSVGGELFF
TRBV28	-	TRBJ1-1	-	TGTGCCAGCAGTCTAGGGACCGCCAGGGAAGCTTTCTTT	CASSLGTAREAFF
TRBV9	-	TRBJ2-2	once	TGTGCCAGCAGCTCAGGGCATGGCGGGGAGCTGTTTTTT	CASSSGHGGELFF
TRBV19	TRBD1	TRBJ2-7	-	TGTGCCAGTAGTACAACCTACCCAGGGGGCCAATCCTACGAGCAGTACTTC	CASSTTYPGGQSYEQYF
TRBV19	TRBD1	TRBJ2-7	once	TGTGCCAGTAGTATCGGGACAGGGGGCGCCTACGAGCAGTACTTC	CASSIGTGGAYEQYF
TRBV6-1	-	TRBJ2-7	-	TGTGCCAGCAGTGAACCGACAGGTCACTACGAGCAGTACTTC	CASSEPTGHYEQYF
TRBV30	TRBD1	TRBJ1-5	-	TGTGCCTGGAGTGGAGCGGGGACAGTGAATCAGCCCCAGCATTTT	CAWSGAGTVNQPQHF
TRBV4-3	-	TRBJ2-1	-	TGCGCCAGCAGCCAAGAGGGGGCAAGTAGCTATGAGCAGTTCTTC	CASSQEGASSYEQFF
TRBV11-3	-	TRBJ2-2	-	TGTGCCAGCAGCTTAGTAGGGACGAACACCGGGGAGCTGTTTTTT	CASSLVGTNTGELFF